These T cell receptor beta chains were read from a single sample in a study of T cells expressing NK-cell markers. TCRdb re-called the 5' RACE reads and gives one entry per CDR3 protein, without DNA. Its clone listing holds a few hundred thousand distinct CDR3 sequences. Sequencing was carried out using blood T cells: a sorted CD56 or NKG2C T cell subset, CD4+ or CD8+ T cells, or bulk PBMC T cells (not recorded which). All receptors derive from a man younger than 35 in good health. Both conserved end residues are part of each CDR3.

V gene	J gene	CDR3 protein
TRBV5-1	TRBJ1-1	CASSLGGQAGAEAFF
TRBV7-8	TRBJ2-4	CASSLAGGPGSGKNIQYF
TRBV6-5	TRBJ1-1	CASRYTREYTEAFF
TRBV6-1	TRBJ2-2	CASRISGRASGGELFF
TRBV11-2	TRBJ2-3	CAWGVMGRGTFTDTQYF
TRBV6-2/TRBV6-3	TRBJ2-7	CASKGEAYEQYF
TRBV6-1	TRBJ2-5	CASRDPGLGKTQYF
TRBV19	TRBJ2-1	CASSQRFEQFF
TRBV5-4	TRBJ2-7	CASSREQGSYEQYF
TRBV3-1	TRBJ2-1	CASSQGEGGPYNEQFF
TRBV20-1	TRBJ2-7	CSAIREVVGTGIEQYF
TRBV4-1	TRBJ1-4	CASSQEHRVFNEKLFF
TRBV7-8	TRBJ2-1	CASSRGLAGVIEQFF
TRBV4-3	TRBJ1-2	CASSQGATGDNYGYTF
TRBV20-1	TRBJ2-7	CSARDLPSGEQYF
TRBV20-1	TRBJ1-6	CSARDHRDRTTVAYNSPLHF
TRBV28	TRBJ1-2	CASSLFLGGYTF
TRBV24-1	TRBJ2-1	CATSDWVAGDNEQFF
TRBV29-1	TRBJ2-5	CSVVWWDRGEETQYF
TRBV12-3/TRBV12-4	TRBJ2-1	CASSPALTGNEQFF
TRBV7-9	TRBJ2-5	CASSFPASGDGETQYF
TRBV7-2	TRBJ2-3	CASSLGVQLADTQYF
TRBV4-3	TRBJ2-7	CASSKRVYYEQYF
TRBV6-2/TRBV6-3	TRBJ2-1	CASSFSTGTRFAQRGYNEQFF
TRBV7-8	TRBJ2-1	CASRQGLAANEQFF
TRBV18	TRBJ2-1	CASSPRGLEQFF
TRBV20-1	TRBJ2-5	CSARRQGVTQWTQYF
TRBV4-3	TRBJ2-4	CASSQDWDRQNIQYF
TRBV4-2	TRBJ1-2	CASSQDRTELYGYTF
TRBV30	TRBJ2-7	CAWHGTGPYEQYF
TRBV12-3/TRBV12-4	TRBJ2-3	CASSLVTGLRQYF
TRBV27	TRBJ2-1	CASSMVTRTLNEQFF
TRBV4-1	TRBJ1-1	CASSPESGTSNTEAFF
TRBV7-7	TRBJ2-1	CASSLLWSPVYNEQFF
TRBV7-9	TRBJ2-3	CASSLVREGGTQYF
TRBV21-1	TRBJ1-5	CAEGSVNQPQHF
TRBV7-2	TRBJ1-6	CASSLGGGFLGSPLHF
TRBV6-5	TRBJ1-5	CASSYGAVRGEGQPQHF
TRBV9	TRBJ2-1	CASSARGLLKDNEQFF
TRBV5-1	TRBJ2-1	CASSLPSLALSEQFF
TRBV12-3/TRBV12-4	TRBJ2-3	CASSLTGGTQYF
TRBV5-6	TRBJ2-1	CASSWPGQGVNEQFF
TRBV20-1	TRBJ1-3	CSASPLTGMGNTIYF
TRBV6-1	TRBJ2-7	CASQGTGSSYEQYF
TRBV21-1	TRBJ2-2	CASSNCAGCTGELFF